One sample yielded the 8 T cell receptor beta chains listed below, sequenced in a study of PD-1 blockade in classical Hodgkin lymphoma. Method: immunoSEQ multiplex PCR; TCRdb's copy keeps in-frame clones and lacks some. Among tens of thousands of clones listed, more than 65% were seen once. Exposure to brentuximab vedotin varied, and each patient had relapsed following autologous stem cell transplantation. The sample here was peripheral blood mononuclear cells (PBMCs), taken at baseline. These receptors were collected from a human donor with classical Hodgkin lymphoma.

This clone occurred once. This chain uses TRBV6-1 with TRBJ2-7; maybe TRBD1 (6 bases). The CDR3 runs 13 residues. Trimming cost V 4 bases and J 7 bases, with 14 bases left between them. Germline V gene lookup returns CDR1 MNHNS and CDR2 SASEGT. CDR3: CASSGWDKTEQYV. Here the CDR3 DNA reads TGTGCCAGCAGTGGTTGGGACAAGACTGAGCAGTACGTC.

The genes are TRBV7-9 and TRBJ2-3; possibly TRBD1 for D (6 bases). Germline V gives CDR1 SEHNR, CDR2 FQNEAQ (reference sequence). This CDR3 spans 15 amino acids. V shed 5 bases and J shed 6 bases, with 18 bases lying between them. CDR3 amino acids: CASSPQGTSVDTQYF. The CDR3 DNA reads TGTGCCAGCAGCCCACAGGGAACGTCGGTGGATACGCAGTATTTT.

The chain carries TRBV6-5 and TRBJ2-7, with D perhaps matching TRBD2 (6 bases). Germline V gene data show CDR1 as MNHEY and CDR2 as SVGAGI. The CDR3 loop spans 16 amino acids. Between the trimmed V and J ends, which lost 2 bases and 3 bases, there was a span of 17 bases. The CDR3 sequence: CASSYGPPGLNYEQYV. CDR3 DNA: TGTGCCAGCAGTTACGGCCCCCCGGGACTGAACTACGAGCAGTACGTC.

J is TRBJ1-6 and V is TRBV6-5; no clear D gene. This CDR3 has 14 amino acids. Germline-derived CDR1 and CDR2 are MNHEY and SVGAGI. Trimming pared 4 bases from V and 7 bases from J, leaving 11 bases between. CDR3 in DNA: TGTGCCAGCAGTTGGAACAGTCCAAATTCACCCCTCCACTTT. Amino acids: CASSWNSPNSPLHF.

The chain has TRBV11-1 and TRBJ2-3, with D perhaps matching TRBD1 (6 bases). CDR3 size: 12 residues. CDR1 and CDR2 from the germline V gene are SGHAT and FQDESV (reference sequence). Trimming removed 4 bases at V and 5 bases at J, with 7 bases between. In DNA, the CDR3 is TGTGCCAGCAGCTCACAGGGAGATACGCAGTATTTT. Encoded protein: CASSSQGDTQYF.

The chain links TRBV4-3 to TRBJ2-1; D is undetermined. Germline V gene sequence: CDR1 LGHNA, CDR2 YSLEER. V lost 5 bases and J 6 bases, leaving 20 bases between the germline ends. The CDR3 has 16 amino acids. The DNA of the CDR3 is TGCGCCAGCAGCTCAGAGCACGGTCGTGAAAGCAATGAGCAGTTCTTC. As protein: CASSSEHGRESNEQFF.

The chain uses TRBV7-8 and TRBJ2-1; 7 bases align to TRBD2. Trimming at V came to 1 base and at J to 7 bases, leaving 4 bases not matched to a gene. There are 14 residues in the CDR3. Germline V gene lookup returns CDR1 SGHVS and CDR2 FQNEAQ. CDR3 coding DNA: TGTGCCAGCAGCTTAGGACTAGCAAGGAATGAGCAGTTCTTC. Amino acid sequence: CASSLGLARNEQFF.

The V call is TRBV4-2, the J call TRBJ2-1, with 9 bases fitting TRBD2. CDR3 length: 16 residues. J gave up 7 bases and V 4 bases, and 11 bases lay outside the gene matches. CDR1 LGHNA and CDR2 YNFKEQ come from the germline V gene. The CDR3 DNA is TGTGCCAGCAGCCCAGAAGGTGGTAGCGGGAGTAATGAGCAGTTCTTC. Translated, it gives CASSPEGGSGSNEQFF.